Each of the 2 T cell receptor beta chains below was sequenced from the same sample in a study of CD8 T cells in Susac syndrome. cDNA came from roughly 0.5 to 1 ug RNA primed by random hexamers. MiXCR, applied by TCRdb to the immunoSEQ multiplex PCR reads, yields one record per CDR3 protein. Found here are approximately 180,000 distinct CDR3 sequences, approximately 93% of them singletons; the top ten hold more than 0.08%. The sample consisted of CD4+ T cells from PBMCs. The receptors here all came from a human donor with multiple sclerosis.

The chain uses TRBV24-1 and TRBJ2-7; 10 bases align to TRBD1. This CDR3 contains 17 residues. V gave up 4 bases and J gave up 5 bases; unmatched junction bases: 13. The germline V gene has CDR1 KGHDR and CDR2 SFDVKD. The CDR3 loop reads CATSDSKRGQGGNEQYF. The CDR3 DNA sequence: TGTGCCACCAGTGACTCAAAGCGTGGACAGGGGGGCAACGAGCAGTACTTC.

This chain uses TRBV7-8 with TRBJ1-1, with 9 bases aligning to TRBD1. After removal of 4 bases from V and 5 bases from J, the junction contained 11 bases not matched to a gene. The length of the CDR3 is 16 residues. CDR1 and CDR2 from the germline V gene are SGHVS and FQNEAQ. The CDR3 DNA reads as TGTGCCAGCAGCTCAACAACAGGGGGCAAGTTTACTGAAGCTTTCTTT. Its translation is CASSSTTGGKFTEAFF.